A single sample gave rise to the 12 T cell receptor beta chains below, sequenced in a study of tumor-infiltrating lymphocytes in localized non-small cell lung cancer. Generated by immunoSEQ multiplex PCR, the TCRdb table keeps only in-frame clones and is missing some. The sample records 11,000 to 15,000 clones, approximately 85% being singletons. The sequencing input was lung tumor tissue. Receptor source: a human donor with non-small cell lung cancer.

The CDR3, as DNA: TGCGCCAGCAGCTTAGAGGCCAGCTTTGATACGCAGTATTTT. Translating it yields CASSLEASFDTQYF. The chain combines TRBV5-1 with TRBJ2-3; D is undetermined. CDR1 is SGHRS and CDR2 is YFSETQ in the germline V gene. V dropped 2 bases and J dropped 6 bases, with 13 bases sitting between them. CDR3 size: 14 residues.

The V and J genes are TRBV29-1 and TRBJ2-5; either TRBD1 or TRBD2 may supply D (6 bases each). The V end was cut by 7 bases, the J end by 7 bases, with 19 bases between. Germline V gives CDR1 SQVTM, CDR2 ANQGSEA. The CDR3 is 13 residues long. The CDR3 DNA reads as TGCAGCGCCGACGGGGCACAGGGAGGGACCCAGTACTTC. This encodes CSADGAQGGTQYF.

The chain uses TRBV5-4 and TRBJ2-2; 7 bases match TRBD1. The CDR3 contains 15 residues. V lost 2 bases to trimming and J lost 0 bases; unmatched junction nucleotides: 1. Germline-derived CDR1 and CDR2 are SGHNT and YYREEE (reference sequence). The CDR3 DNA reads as TGTGCCAGCAGCTTACAGGGGTCGAACACCGGGGAGCTGTTTTTT. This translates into CASSLQGSNTGELFF. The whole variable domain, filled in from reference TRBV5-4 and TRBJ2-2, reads ETGVTQSPTHLIKTRGQQVTLRCSSQSGHNTVSWYQQALGQGPQFIFQYYREEENGRGNFPPRFSGLQFPNYSSELNVNALELDDSALYLCASSLQGSNTGELFFGEGSRLTVL.

CDR3 sequence reads: CASSRDISQPQHF. CDR3 in DNA: TGTGCCAGCAGCCGGGACATCAGTCAGCCCCAGCATTTT. This chain uses TRBV5-4 with TRBJ1-5, with D maybe TRBD1 (6 bases). Germline CDR1 SGHNT, CDR2 YYREEE (reference sequence). This CDR3 has 13 amino acids. Trimming shortened V by 4 bases and J by 6 bases, and 11 bases separated the two germline ends.

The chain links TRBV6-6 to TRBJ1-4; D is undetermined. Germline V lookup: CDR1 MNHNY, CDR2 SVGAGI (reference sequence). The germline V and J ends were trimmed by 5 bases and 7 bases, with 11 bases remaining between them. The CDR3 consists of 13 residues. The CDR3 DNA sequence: TGTGCCAGCAGTCGGACGTCGGGTGAAAAACTGTTTTTT. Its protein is CASSRTSGEKLFF.

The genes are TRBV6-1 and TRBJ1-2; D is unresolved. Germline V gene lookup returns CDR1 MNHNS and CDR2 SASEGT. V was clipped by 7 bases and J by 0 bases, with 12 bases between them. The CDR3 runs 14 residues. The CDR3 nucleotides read TGTGCCAGCATTAGACACCAGTCTAACTATGGCTACACCTTC. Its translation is CASIRHQSNYGYTF.

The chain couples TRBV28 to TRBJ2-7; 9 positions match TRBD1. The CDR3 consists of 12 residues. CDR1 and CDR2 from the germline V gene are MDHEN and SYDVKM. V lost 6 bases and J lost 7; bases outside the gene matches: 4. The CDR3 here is CASRMTGGEQYF. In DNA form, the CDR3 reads TGTGCCAGCAGGATGACAGGGGGTGAGCAGTACTTC.

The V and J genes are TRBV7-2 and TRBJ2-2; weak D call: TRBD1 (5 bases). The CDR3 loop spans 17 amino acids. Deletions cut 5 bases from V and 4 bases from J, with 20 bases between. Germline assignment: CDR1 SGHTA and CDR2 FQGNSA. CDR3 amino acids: CASSPRARVMLTGELFF. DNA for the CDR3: TGTGCCAGCAGCCCTAGAGCCAGGGTTATGCTCACCGGGGAGCTGTTTTTT. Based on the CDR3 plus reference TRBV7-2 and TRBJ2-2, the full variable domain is GAGVSQSPSNKVTEKGKDVELRCDPISGHTALYWYRQSLGQGLEFLIYFQGNSAPDKSGLPSDRFSAERTGGSVSTLTIQRTQQEDSAVYLCASSPRARVMLTGELFFGEGSRLTVL.

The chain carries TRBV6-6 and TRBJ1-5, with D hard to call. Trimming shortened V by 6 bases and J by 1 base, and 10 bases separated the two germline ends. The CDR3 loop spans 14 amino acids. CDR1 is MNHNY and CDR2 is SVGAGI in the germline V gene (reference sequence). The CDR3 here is CASSFDLSNQPQHF. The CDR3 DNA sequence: TGTGCCAGCAGCTTCGACTTAAGCAATCAGCCCCAGCATTTT.

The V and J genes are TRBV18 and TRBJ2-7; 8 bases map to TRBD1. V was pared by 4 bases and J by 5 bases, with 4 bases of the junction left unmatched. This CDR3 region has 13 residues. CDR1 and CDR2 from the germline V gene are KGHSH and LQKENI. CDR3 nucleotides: TGTGCCAGCTCACTCTTGACAGGGGACGAGCAGTACTTC. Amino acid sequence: CASSLLTGDEQYF.

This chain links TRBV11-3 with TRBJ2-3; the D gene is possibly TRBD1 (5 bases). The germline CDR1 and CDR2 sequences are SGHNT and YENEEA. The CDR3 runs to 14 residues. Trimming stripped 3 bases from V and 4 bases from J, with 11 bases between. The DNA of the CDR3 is TGTGCCAGCAGCTTTCCTGGACATGCAGATACGCAGTATTTT. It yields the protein CASSFPGHADTQYF. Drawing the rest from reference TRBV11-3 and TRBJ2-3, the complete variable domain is EAGVVQSPRYKIIEKKQPVAFWCNPISGHNTLYWYLQNLGQGPELLIRYENEEAVDDSQLPKDRFSAERLKGVDSTLKIQPAELGDSAVYLCASSFPGHADTQYFGPGTRLTVL.

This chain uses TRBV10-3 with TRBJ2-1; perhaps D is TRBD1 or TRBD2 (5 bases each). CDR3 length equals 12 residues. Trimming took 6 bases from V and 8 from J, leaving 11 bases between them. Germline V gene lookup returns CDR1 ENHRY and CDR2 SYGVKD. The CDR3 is CAIRGTTDEQFF. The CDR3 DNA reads TGTGCCATCAGAGGGACGACGGATGAGCAGTTCTTC.